Shown below are 4 T cell receptor beta chains from a single sample sequenced in a study of OX40 agonist ivuxolimab in advanced cancers. Using immunoSEQ multiplex PCR, the repertoire was profiled, and TCRdb retains in-frame clones only, with some absent. The data show 60,000 to 65,000 clones, approximately 78% seen once. This specimen consisted of CD4+ or CD8+ T cells sorted from blood, obtained in a trial of the OX40 agonist ivuxolimab. All receptors come from an adult with an advanced solid tumor such as melanoma, head and neck, liver or kidney cancer.

The CDR3 here is CASSQSVGLDYNEQFF. The CDR3 DNA reads as TGTGCCAGCAGCCAATCCGTGGGACTAGACTACAATGAGCAGTTCTTC. The chain couples TRBV16 to TRBJ2-1, with 8 bases aligning to TRBD2. The length of the CDR3 is 16 residues. Losses at the gene ends were 0 bases for V and 3 bases for J; bases not matched to a gene: 4. CDR1 KGHSY and CDR2 FQNENV come from the germline V gene.

The gene calls are TRBV9 and TRBJ1-2; D may be TRBD1 (5 bases). The CDR3 covers 15 residues. The V gene's germline CDR1 is SGDLS and CDR2 YYNGEE. The V end lost 3 bases, the J end lost 3 bases, and 15 bases lay between the germline ends. The CDR3 loop reads CASSASAGTDYGYTF. The CDR3 region has the DNA TGTGCCAGCAGCGCATCGGCAGGGACCGACTATGGCTACACCTTC.

This sequence joins TRBV7-2 and TRBJ1-5; unclear D gene. CDR3 length equals 13 residues. V lost 5 bases, J lost 4 bases, and 9 bases lay in between. Germline lookup yields CDR1 SGHTA and CDR2 FQGNSA. Here the CDR3 reads CASSPFLNQPQHF. CDR3 nucleotide sequence: TGTGCCAGCAGCCCTTTTTTAAATCAGCCCCAGCATTTT.

The rearrangement links TRBV5-1 to TRBJ2-2; TRBD2 agrees at 7 bases. CDR1 is SGHRS and CDR2 is YFSETQ in the germline V gene. With 5 bases clipped from V and 0 bases from J, the junction kept 4 bases outside the gene matches. The CDR3 contains 15 residues. The CDR3 DNA reads TGCGCCAGCAGTCAGGGACTACCGAACACCGGGGAGCTGTTTTTT. Encoded protein: CASSQGLPNTGELFF.